The 21 T cell receptor beta chains below were found in one sample sequenced in a study of T-cell reconstitution after alpha-beta-depleted transplantation in children. Researchers prepared the TCRbeta library using unique molecular identifiers, the study reports. TCRdb itself ran the PCR reads through MiXCR, one entry per CDR3 protein. The sample holds about 510,000 distinct CDR3 sequences, approximately 10% seen once. The sequenced sample was PBMCs, mostly from graft donor cells, obtained 180 days after TCRalphabeta/CD19-depleted stem cell transplant. All receptors come from a female patient aged 2 to 10 who had a stem cell transplant for aplastic anemia, so the T cells may come from the graft donor.

The table lists this clonotype with many counts. The V and J genes are TRBV9 and TRBJ2-2; D gene uncertain. The germline V gene has CDR1 SGDLS and CDR2 YYNGEE. Trimming took 3 bases from V and 2 from J, leaving 5 bases between them. The CDR3 length is 13 residues. The CDR3 bases are TGTGCCAGCAGCGGAACAAACACCGGGGAGCTGTTTTTT. Protein: CASSGTNTGELFF.

V usage is TRBV9 and J usage is TRBJ2-5; D not certain. V dropped 4 bases and J dropped 1 base, with 23 bases sitting between them. Germline lookup yields CDR1 SGDLS and CDR2 YYNGEE. This CDR3 contains 18 residues. This chain's CDR3 is CASSHPSWTEDAQETQYF. In nucleotides, the CDR3 is TGTGCCAGCAGCCACCCCTCGTGGACGGAAGACGCCCAAGAGACCCAGTACTTC.

The chain links TRBV2 to TRBJ2-2; D not certain. V was trimmed by 3 bases and J by 7 bases, leaving 9 bases between them. Germline V gene lookup returns CDR1 SNHLY and CDR2 FYNNEI. The CDR3 runs to 13 residues. The CDR3 DNA reads as TGTGCCAGCAGTGATTCTCCCGGCGGGGAGCTGTTTTTT. Translating gives CASSDSPGGELFF.

The chain carries TRBV27 and TRBJ2-7; D gene uncertain. Trimming shortened V by 6 bases and J by 0 bases, and 15 bases separated the two germline ends. Germline loops: CDR1 MNHEY, CDR2 SMNVEV (reference sequence). The CDR3 is 15 amino acids. CDR3 sequence (DNA): TGTGCCAGCAGGCCAACTTCAGAGAGCTCCTACGAGCAGTACGTC. This encodes CASRPTSESSYEQYV.

The chain couples TRBV5-1 to TRBJ2-5; 8 bases are shared with TRBD2. The germline V gene has CDR1 SGHRS and CDR2 YFSETQ. This CDR3 comprises 16 residues. The V gene end was trimmed by 7 bases and the J gene end by 1 base; junction bases not matched to a gene: 12. The CDR3 loop reads CASCIGSGGGQETQYF. In DNA, the CDR3 is TGCGCCAGCTGCATTGGGTCGGGAGGGGGCCAAGAGACCCAGTACTTC. Complete variable domain (other parts from reference TRBV5-1 and TRBJ2-5): KAGVTQTPRYLIKTRGQQVTLSCSPISGHRSVSWYQQTPGQGLQFLFEYFSETQRNKGNFPGRFSGRQFSNSRSEMNVSTLELGDSALYLCASCIGSGGGQETQYFGPGTRLLVL.

This chain connects TRBV5-1 to TRBJ2-7, with D maybe TRBD1 (6 bases). The CDR3 runs to 13 residues. Trimming pared 0 bases from V and 6 bases from J, leaving 10 bases between. Germline V gene sequence: CDR1 SGHRS, CDR2 YFSETQ. The CDR3 DNA reads as TGCGCCAGCAGCTTGGCCCAGACAGGCGAGCAGTACTTC. Residues: CASSLAQTGEQYF.

The chain is built from TRBV6-1 and TRBJ2-7; D is possibly TRBD1 or TRBD2 (5 bases each). Germline assignment: CDR1 MNHNS and CDR2 SASEGT. The CDR3 contains 14 residues. V was shortened by 3 bases and J by 2 bases, with 11 bases between the two germline ends. The CDR3 DNA reads TGTGCCAGCAGTGACCGGGACGTAACCTACGAGCAGTACTTC. Protein product: CASSDRDVTYEQYF.

The chain carries TRBV11-2 and TRBJ2-1; 9 nucleotides match TRBD1. The CDR3 is made up of 16 amino acids. The germline CDR1 and CDR2 sequences are SGHAT and FQNNGV. J lost 6 bases, V lost 0 bases, and 6 bases had no gene match. The CDR3 DNA reads as TGTGCCAGCAGCTTAGATACAGGGGGCACCTTCAATGAGCAGTTCTTC. Its protein is CASSLDTGGTFNEQFF.

This clonotype showed up just once. This chain links TRBV29-1 with TRBJ2-2; D unresolved. V dropped 2 bases and J dropped 7 bases, with 5 bases sitting between them. Germline V gives CDR1 SQVTM, CDR2 ANQGSEA. This CDR3 is built from 11 residues. The CDR3 protein is CSVERVGELFF. DNA for the CDR3: TGCAGCGTTGAAAGAGTCGGGGAGCTGTTTTTT.

V gene TRBV20-1 combines with J gene TRBJ2-5, with D perhaps TRBD1 or TRBD2 (5 bases each). The CDR3 is made up of 15 amino acids. With 2 bases removed from V and 5 bases from J, the gap between germline ends came to 18 bases. Per germline, CDR1 DFQATT and CDR2 SNEGSKA (reference sequence). CDR3 protein: CSARNVRGRGETQYF. CDR3 DNA: TGCAGTGCTAGAAATGTCCGGGGCCGAGGGGAGACCCAGTACTTC.

This clonotype has more than one count but fewer than ten. The rearrangement uses TRBV20-1 and TRBJ2-2, with 12 bases aligning to TRBD2. The CDR3 loop spans 15 amino acids. After removal of 6 bases from V and 5 bases from J, the junction contained 7 bases not matched to a gene. The germline V gene has CDR1 DFQATT and CDR2 SNEGSKA (reference sequence). This chain's CDR3 is CSALPLAGGTGELFF. In nucleotides, the CDR3 is TGCAGTGCCCTCCCACTAGCGGGAGGAACCGGGGAGCTGTTTTTT.

This clonotype came up a few times. The CDR3 loop reads CASSPSGRATEQFF. The DNA of the CDR3 is TGCGCCAGCAGCCCTAGCGGGAGGGCCACTGAGCAGTTCTTC. The J gene is TRBJ2-1, the V gene TRBV5-1, with TRBD2 identical over 12 bases. This CDR3 contains 14 residues. The trim removed 4 bases at V and 9 bases at J, leaving 5 bases unmatched. Germline CDR1 is SGHRS and CDR2 is YFSETQ.

This chain joins TRBV28 and TRBJ1-1, with unresolved D. V was shortened by 3 bases and J by 1 base, with 6 bases between the two germline ends. The CDR3 spans 13 residues. CDR1 and CDR2 (germline): MDHEN, SYDVKM. The CDR3 region has the DNA TGTGCCAGCAGTTTCTCGAAGAACACTGAAGCTTTCTTT. This sequence encodes CASSFSKNTEAFF.

This rearrangement joins TRBV2 to TRBJ1-3; TRBD1 aligns across 8 bases. The CDR3 consists of 16 residues. CDR1 is SNHLY and CDR2 is FYNNEI in the germline V gene. J gave up 2 bases and V 6 bases, and 9 bases lay outside the gene matches. The CDR3 sequence is CASSERDRYPGNTIYF. In DNA, the CDR3 is TGTGCCAGCAGCGAACGGGACAGGTATCCTGGAAACACCATATATTTT.

This clonotype was observed a handful of times. The chain links TRBV12-5 to TRBJ2-1, with a weak D call TRBD1 (5 bases). This CDR3 has 12 amino acids. From germline, CDR1 is LGHNT and CDR2 FRNRAP. Deletions cut 5 bases from V and 8 bases from J, with 10 bases between. Here the CDR3 reads CASGETDDEQFF. The CDR3 bases are TGTGCTAGTGGTGAGACAGACGATGAGCAGTTCTTC.

The chain combines TRBV11-2 with TRBJ2-3, with 11 bases fitting TRBD2. This CDR3 is 15 amino acids long. Germline loops: CDR1 SGHAT, CDR2 FQNNGV. Trimming took 6 bases from V and 4 from J; bases not matched to a gene: 6. CDR3 sequence reads: CASRPVAGGSDTQYF. CDR3 DNA: TGTGCCAGCAGGCCGGTAGCGGGAGGGTCAGATACGCAGTATTTT.

This rearrangement joins TRBV5-6 to TRBJ2-4, with a weak D call TRBD2 (6 bases). Between the trimmed V and J ends, which lost 4 bases and 3 bases, there was a span of 14 bases. The CDR3 covers 15 residues. Germline assignment: CDR1 SGHDT and CDR2 YYEEEE. CDR3 residues: CASSRASDSKNIQYF. Here the CDR3 DNA reads TGTGCCAGCAGCCGTGCTAGCGACAGCAAAAACATTCAGTACTTC.

This chain connects TRBV20-1 to TRBJ1-2; D remains ambiguous. The CDR3 runs to 12 residues. Between the trimmed V and J ends, which lost 6 bases and 8 bases, there was a span of 16 bases. The germline V gene encodes CDR1 DFQATT and CDR2 SNEGSKA (reference sequence). CDR3: CSAPEEGIGYTF. CDR3 nucleotides: TGCAGTGCGCCAGAGGAGGGAATCGGCTACACCTTC.

The chain is built from TRBV13 and TRBJ1-1; D gene unclear. Germline-derived CDR1 and CDR2 are PRHDT and FYEKMQ (reference sequence). This CDR3 contains 17 residues. The V gene lost 1 base and the J gene lost 0 bases, with 15 bases spanning the gap. In nucleotides, the CDR3 is TGTGCCAGCAGCTTAGTTCGTCGGACCAGTATGAACACTGAAGCTTTCTTT. This translates into CASSLVRRTSMNTEAFF.

This clonotype was counted only a few times. The V gene is TRBV20-1, the J gene TRBJ1-1; possibly TRBD1 for D (5 bases). Germline CDR1 reads DFQATT; CDR2 reads SNEGSKA (reference sequence). The V end was cut by 3 bases, the J end by 0 bases, with 8 bases between. This CDR3 spans 13 amino acids. The CDR3 DNA reads TGCAGTGCTAGTCGGGACTTGAACACTGAAGCTTTCTTT. The encoded protein is CSASRDLNTEAFF.

The genes are TRBV20-1 and TRBJ1-5; unclear D gene. The length of the CDR3 is 13 residues. The germline V gene has CDR1 DFQATT and CDR2 SNEGSKA (reference sequence). Trimming left V 6 bases short and J 5 bases short, with 14 bases between. The CDR3 loop reads CSARRGFDQPQHF. The DNA for the CDR3 is TGCAGTGCCAGACGAGGGTTCGATCAGCCCCAGCATTTT.